This T cell receptor beta chain was profiled in a study of vaccination and CD4 T cells after COVID-19. The Oncomine TCR Beta short-read assay was applied to DNA of cultured CD4+ T cells. Using its own MiXCR run on the PCR reads, TCRdb lists one record per CDR3 protein. Here the sample spans approximately 7,200 distinct CDR3 sequences, 37% being singletons. This sample's treatment: approximately nine-day PBMC culture with coronavirus spike peptide pools or control peptides (ViraFEST assay). Collection of the unexposed donor's CD4+ T cells took place before the COVID-19 pandemic (2011-2018). Cell supply allowing, SARS-CoV-2 S/N and four cold-coronavirus spikes probed unexposed-donor CD4+ T cells. A remark on this clonotype: Its antigen is as yet unknown.

The V segment lost 4 bases and the J segment 2 bases; nucleotides outside the gene matches: 1. Germline V gene sequence: CDR1 GTSNPN, CDR2 SVGIG (reference sequence). The CDR3 length is 12 residues. This chain uses TRBV30 with TRBJ1-2, with 7 nucleotides matching TRBD1. The clonotype comes from a human donor in good health. The sequenced material came from CD4+ T cells from blood, cultured in vitro. DNA of the CDR3: TGTGCCTGGATGACAGGGAACTATGGCTACACCTTC. Its translation is CAWMTGNYGYTF.